Sequencing of this TCR beta chain was carried out in a study of cytomegalovirus exposure and HLA in healthy donors. Study summary: Previous work identified roughly 120 million unique TCR beta sequences from around 200 million T cells. Study-level findings and limits: What a later analysis reportedly showed was that an Asian-associated ancestry cluster had fewer N-insertions than the approximately 720-donor mean. Researchers reported that a few CMV-associated chains were confirmed in vitro as CMV antigen-specific. TCR beta chains numbering approximately 150 were designated cytomegalovirus-associated.

Germline lookup yields CDR1 DFQATT and CDR2 SNEGSKA (reference sequence). The CDR3 is 10 residues long. V dropped 6 bases and J dropped 8 bases, with 7 bases sitting between them. A few counts support this clone. Its antigen is unidentified. The PCR had 60 Vbeta and 13 Jbeta primers. Here immunoSEQ multiplex PCR was the method, and the copy in TCRdb shows in-frame clones only, minus some. The sample shows under 200,000 clones, roughly an eighth of them seen only once. The chain recombines TRBV20-1 with TRBJ1-4; no reliable D call. The specimen was PBMCs. This receptor was obtained from a man in his fifties or sixties in good health and CMV-seropositive. The CDR3 reads CSAREEKLFF. DNA for the CDR3: TGCAGTGCCCGAGAGGAAAAACTGTTTTTT.